This T cell receptor beta chain is drawn from a study of T cell responses to AZD1222 COVID-19 vaccine. V gave up 3 bases and J gave up 1 base; unmatched junction bases: 13. The CDR3 is made up of 19 amino acids. The germline V gene encodes CDR1 MNHEY and CDR2 SMNVEV (reference sequence). Concerning this clone: The target antigen is unknown.

Here immunoSEQ multiplex PCR was the method, and the copy in TCRdb shows in-frame clones only, minus some. This sample has more than 100,000 clones, with about 85% found just once. General observations from the study: Targets within unmutated variant regions were reportedly found for nearly half of spike-specific TCRs. White British ancestry dominated among donors, who included more females, and clonal diversity was possibly underestimated. Researchers report vaccine-associated CD4 TCRs spanning spike, with dominance at 160-218 and 743-854.

This specimen was peripheral blood, taken on day 0 of AZD1222 vaccination. This chain joins TRBV27 and TRBJ2-4; 9 bases map to TRBD2. This clonotype was sampled from an adult in good health. CDR3 in amino acids: CASSLGSGGHTTAKNIQYF. CDR3 sequence (DNA): TGTGCCAGCAGTTTGGGGAGCGGGGGGCACACCACGGCCAAAAACATTCAGTACTTC.